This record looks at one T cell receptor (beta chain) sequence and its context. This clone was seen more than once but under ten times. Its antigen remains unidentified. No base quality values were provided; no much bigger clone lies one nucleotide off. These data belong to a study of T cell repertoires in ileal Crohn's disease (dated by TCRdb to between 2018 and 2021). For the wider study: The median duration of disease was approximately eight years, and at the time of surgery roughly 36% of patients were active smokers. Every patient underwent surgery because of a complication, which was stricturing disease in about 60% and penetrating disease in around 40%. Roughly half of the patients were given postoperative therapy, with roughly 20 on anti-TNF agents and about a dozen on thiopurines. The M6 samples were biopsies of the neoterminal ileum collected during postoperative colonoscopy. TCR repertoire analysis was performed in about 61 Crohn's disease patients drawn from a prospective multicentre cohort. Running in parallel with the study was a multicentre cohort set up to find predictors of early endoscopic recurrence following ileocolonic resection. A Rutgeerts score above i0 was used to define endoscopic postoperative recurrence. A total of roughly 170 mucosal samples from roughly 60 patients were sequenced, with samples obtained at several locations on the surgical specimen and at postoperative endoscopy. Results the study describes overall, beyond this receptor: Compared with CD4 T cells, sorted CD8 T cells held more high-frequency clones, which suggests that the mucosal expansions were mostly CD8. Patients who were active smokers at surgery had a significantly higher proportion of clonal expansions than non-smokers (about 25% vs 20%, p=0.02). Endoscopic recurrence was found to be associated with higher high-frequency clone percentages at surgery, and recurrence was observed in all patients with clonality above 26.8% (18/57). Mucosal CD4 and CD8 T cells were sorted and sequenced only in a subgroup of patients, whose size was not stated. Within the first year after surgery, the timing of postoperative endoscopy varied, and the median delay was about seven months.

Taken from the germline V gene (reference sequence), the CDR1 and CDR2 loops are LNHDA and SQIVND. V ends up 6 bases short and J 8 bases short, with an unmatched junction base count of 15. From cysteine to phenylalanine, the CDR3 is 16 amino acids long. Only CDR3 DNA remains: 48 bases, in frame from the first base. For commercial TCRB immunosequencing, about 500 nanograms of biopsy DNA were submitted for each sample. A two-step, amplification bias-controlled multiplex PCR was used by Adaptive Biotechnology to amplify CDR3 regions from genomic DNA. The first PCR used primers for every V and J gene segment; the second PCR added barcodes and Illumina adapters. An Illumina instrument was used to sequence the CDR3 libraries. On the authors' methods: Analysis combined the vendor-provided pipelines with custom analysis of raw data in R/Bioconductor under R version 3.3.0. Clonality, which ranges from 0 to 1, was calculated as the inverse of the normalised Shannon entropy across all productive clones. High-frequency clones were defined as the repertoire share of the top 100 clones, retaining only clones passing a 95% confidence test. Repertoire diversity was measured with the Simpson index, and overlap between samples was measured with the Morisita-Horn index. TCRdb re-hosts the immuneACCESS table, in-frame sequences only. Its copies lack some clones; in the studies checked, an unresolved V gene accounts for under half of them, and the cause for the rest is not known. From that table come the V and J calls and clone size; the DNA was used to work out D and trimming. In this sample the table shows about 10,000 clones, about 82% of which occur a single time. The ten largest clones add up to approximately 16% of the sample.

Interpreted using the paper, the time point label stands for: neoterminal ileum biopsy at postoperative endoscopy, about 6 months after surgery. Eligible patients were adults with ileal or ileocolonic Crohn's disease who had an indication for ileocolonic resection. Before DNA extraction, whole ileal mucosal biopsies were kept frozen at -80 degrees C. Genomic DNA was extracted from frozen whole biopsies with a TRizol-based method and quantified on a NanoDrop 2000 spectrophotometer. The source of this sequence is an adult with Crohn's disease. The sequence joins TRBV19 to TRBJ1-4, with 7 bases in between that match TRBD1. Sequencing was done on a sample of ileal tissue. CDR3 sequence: CASSTIGGQFREKLFF. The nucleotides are TGTGCCAGTAGCACAATCGGGGGACAGTTCAGGGAAAAACTGTTTTTT. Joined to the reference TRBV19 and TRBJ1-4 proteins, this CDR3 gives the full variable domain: DGGITQSPKYLFRKEGQNVTLSCEQNLNHDAMYWYRQDPGQGLRLIYYSQIVNDFQKGDIAEGYSVSREKKESFPLTVTSAQKNPTAFYLCASSTIGGQFREKLFFGSGTQLSVL.